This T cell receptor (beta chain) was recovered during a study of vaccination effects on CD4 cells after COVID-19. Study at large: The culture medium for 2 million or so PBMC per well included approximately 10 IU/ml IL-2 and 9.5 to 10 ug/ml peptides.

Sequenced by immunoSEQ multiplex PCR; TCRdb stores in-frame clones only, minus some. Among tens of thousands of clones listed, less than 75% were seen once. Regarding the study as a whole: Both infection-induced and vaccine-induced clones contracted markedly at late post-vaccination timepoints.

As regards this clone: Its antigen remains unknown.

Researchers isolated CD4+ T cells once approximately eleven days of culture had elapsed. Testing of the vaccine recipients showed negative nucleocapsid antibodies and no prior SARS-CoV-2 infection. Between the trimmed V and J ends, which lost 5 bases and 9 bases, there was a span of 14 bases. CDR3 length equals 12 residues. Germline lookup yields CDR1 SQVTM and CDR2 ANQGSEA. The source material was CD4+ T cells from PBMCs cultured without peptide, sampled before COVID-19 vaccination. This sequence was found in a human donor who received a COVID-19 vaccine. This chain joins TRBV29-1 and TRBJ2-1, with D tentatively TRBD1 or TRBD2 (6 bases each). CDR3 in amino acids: CSVRGLSGEQFF. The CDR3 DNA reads TGCAGCGTTCGGGGGCTCTCCGGTGAGCAGTTCTTC.